This T cell receptor beta chain was observed in a study of blood T cell repertoires in COVID-19. Study-wide background: The samples span acute and convalescent COVID-19 from the United States, Italy and Spain. PBMCs, B-cell-depleted T cells, or T cells provided the cDNA or gDNA that made up the material.

The CDR3 has 17 amino acids. Germline CDR1 is KGHSH and CDR2 is LQKENI. J lost 0 bases, V lost 5 bases, and 10 bases had no gene match. Sequencing used immunoSEQ multiplex PCR; TCRdb keeps in-frame clones, though not all of them. The profile shows 100,000 to 150,000 clones, 80% to 90% of them singletons. Cohort placement rested on clinical history that participants reported themselves. The chain has TRBV18 and TRBJ2-1; TRBD1 matches 7 bases. This receptor was taken from a woman between 50 and 59 years old who had recovered from COVID-19. The sequenced material came from PBMCs or T cells enriched from blood (not recorded which). The CDR3 loop reads CASSTDRTHSSYNEQFF. In DNA form, the CDR3 reads TGTGCCAGCTCAACGGACAGGACCCATAGCTCCTACAATGAGCAGTTCTTC.